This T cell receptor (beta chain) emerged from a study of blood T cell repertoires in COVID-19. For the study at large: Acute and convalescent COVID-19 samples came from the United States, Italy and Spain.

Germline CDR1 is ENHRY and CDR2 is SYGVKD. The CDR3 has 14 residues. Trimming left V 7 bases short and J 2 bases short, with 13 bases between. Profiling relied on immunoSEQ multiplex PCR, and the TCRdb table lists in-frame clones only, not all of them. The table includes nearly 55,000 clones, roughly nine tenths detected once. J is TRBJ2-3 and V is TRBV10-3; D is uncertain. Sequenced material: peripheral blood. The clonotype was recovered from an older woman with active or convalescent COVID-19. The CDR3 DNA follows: TGTGCCATCACTGGGCAATCAATCACAGATACGCAGTATTTT. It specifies CAITGQSITDTQYF.